A single sample gave rise to the 14 T cell receptor beta chains below, sequenced in a study of cytomegalovirus exposure and HLA in healthy donors (dated by TCRdb to between 2016 and 2019). Libraries were made using the immunoSEQ multiplex PCR assay. This immuneACCESS table, as held by TCRdb, lists in-frame sequences with V and J called but not all clones. Of the missing ones, under half trace to an unresolved V gene in checked studies; the others have no known cause. This sample is represented by 97,000 or so clones; roughly nine tenths of them were singletons. The ten biggest clones cover under 4.5% of the sample. Sequenced input: PBMCs. The origin of the receptors is a woman under 40 in good health and CMV-seronegative.

With regard to this clone: The sample carries other DNA sequences with the same CDR3. This sequence joins TRBV28 and TRBJ2-7; 8 bases match TRBD2. This CDR3 is 13 amino acids long. The V and J ends lost 5 bases and 3 bases, in that order; junction bases with no gene match: 3. In germline, CDR1 is MDHEN, CDR2 SYDVKM. This CDR3 is CASSRTSYYEQYF. In nucleotides, the CDR3 is TGTGCCAGCAGTCGGACTAGCTACTACGAGCAGTACTTC.

The chain couples TRBV7-9 to TRBJ2-7; 8 nucleotides line up with TRBD1. The ends lost 5 bases at V and 5 bases at J; junction bases unmatched: 11. The CDR3 covers 15 residues. The V gene's germline CDR1 is SEHNR and CDR2 FQNEAQ (reference sequence). The CDR3 region is CASSPRTGRDDEQYF. CDR3 bases: TGTGCCAGCAGCCCCCGGACAGGGCGGGATGACGAGCAGTACTTC.

V gene TRBV15 combines with J gene TRBJ2-3; 12 nucleotides line up with TRBD2. The germline V gene encodes CDR1 LNHNV and CDR2 YYDKDF (reference sequence). V gave up 5 bases and J gave up 1 base; unmatched junction bases: 4. The CDR3 length is 16 residues. The CDR3 here is CATSPWTSGGTDTQYF. The CDR3 coding sequence is TGTGCCACCAGCCCCTGGACTAGCGGGGGCACAGATACGCAGTATTTT.

The chain combines TRBV6-5 with TRBJ2-7, with 9 bases lining up with TRBD2. V was pared by 5 bases and J by 2 bases, with 7 bases of the junction left unmatched. CDR3 length: 15 residues. CDR1 and CDR2 (germline): MNHEY, SVGAGI. In nucleotides, the CDR3 is TGTGCCAGCAGTCGACTAGCGGACAATACCTACGAGCAGTACTTC. Translated, it gives CASSRLADNTYEQYF.

This sequence joins TRBV27 and TRBJ2-3, with 9 bases fitting TRBD1. The J segment lost 8 bases and the V segment lost 6 bases, leaving 12 bases of the junction unmatched. CDR1 and CDR2 (germline): MNHEY, SMNVEV (reference sequence). The CDR3 length is 15 residues. The CDR3 is CASRSTAGQGGTQYF. CDR3 coding DNA: TGTGCCAGCAGATCCACGGCGGGACAGGGTGGTACGCAGTATTTT.

The chain employs TRBV2 and TRBJ2-2; no definite D call. Germline lookup yields CDR1 SNHLY and CDR2 FYNNEI. The CDR3 sequence is 12 residues long. V gave up 6 bases and J gave up 2 bases, with 4 bases separating them. CDR3 sequence reads: CASRRNTGELFF. The DNA of the CDR3 is TGTGCCAGCAGGCGAAACACCGGGGAGCTGTTTTTT. Full variable domain (outside the CDR3, taken from reference TRBV2 and TRBJ2-2): EPEVTQTPSHQVTQMGQEVILRCVPISNHLYFYWYRQILGQKVEFLVSFYNNEISEKSEIFDDQFSVERPDGSNFTLKIRSTKLEDSAMYFCASRRNTGELFFGEGSRLTVL.

V usage is TRBV9 and J usage is TRBJ2-1, with D perhaps TRBD2 (5 bases). Deletions cut 4 bases from V and 3 bases from J, with 17 bases between. The CDR3 runs to 16 residues. The germline gives CDR1 SGDLS, CDR2 YYNGEE. CDR3 DNA sequence: TGTGCCAGCAGCAGACTCGGGAAATCAGACTACAATGAGCAGTTCTTC. Its protein is CASSRLGKSDYNEQFF.

V gene TRBV7-3 combines with J gene TRBJ2-1; 7 bases fit TRBD1. The CDR3 covers 17 residues. V shed 5 bases, J shed 0 bases, and the junction held 10 bases outside the gene matches. The germline V gene has CDR1 SGHTA and CDR2 FQGTGA. The CDR3 loop reads CASSPGYGQASYNEQFF. DNA of the CDR3: TGTGCCAGCAGCCCAGGCTACGGACAGGCCTCCTACAATGAGCAGTTCTTC.

This clone is a singleton in its sample. The chain employs TRBV5-4 and TRBJ1-1; 8 bases align to TRBD1. CDR1 is SGHNT, CDR2 YYREEE, per germline (reference sequence). This CDR3 comprises 13 residues. V lost 0 bases, J lost 11 bases, and 6 bases stayed unmatched. CDR3 in amino acids: CASSLEGQVAAFF. CDR3 DNA sequence: TGTGCCAGCAGCTTGGAGGGACAGGTAGCGGCTTTCTTT.

This rearrangement joins TRBV13 to TRBJ2-1; TRBD1 matches 7 bases. Losses at the gene ends were 3 bases for V and 9 bases for J; bases not matched to a gene: 11. The CDR3 contains 15 residues. The germline CDR1 and CDR2 sequences are PRHDT and FYEKMQ (reference sequence). CDR3 nucleotides: TGTGCCAGCAGCTTCGACAGGGTGCTAGTCAGTGAGCAGTTCTTC. This sequence encodes CASSFDRVLVSEQFF.

The rearrangement uses TRBV27 and TRBJ2-4, with a tentative D call TRBD2 (7 bases). Trimming stripped 8 bases from V and 0 bases from J, with 14 bases between. Germline V gene lookup returns CDR1 MNHEY and CDR2 SMNVEV (reference sequence). The CDR3 is made up of 15 amino acids. The DNA of the CDR3 is TGTGCCAGCGGAGGGGGGGGTCTAGCCAAAAACATTCAGTACTTC. This gives the protein CASGGGGLAKNIQYF.

The V call is TRBV27, the J call TRBJ2-3, with 11 bases identical to TRBD2. CDR1 MNHEY and CDR2 SMNVEV come from the germline V gene (reference sequence). The CDR3 sequence is 15 residues long. The junction had 3 bases not matched to a gene; V was cut back by 6 bases and J by 1 base. In nucleotides, the CDR3 is TGTGCCAGCAGGACGACTAGCGGGGGCACAGATACGCAGTATTTT. Protein: CASRTTSGGTDTQYF.

This rearrangement joins TRBV4-3 to TRBJ2-2; unclear D gene. Germline CDR1 and CDR2: LGHNA and YSLEER. The length of the CDR3 is 13 residues. Between the trimmed V and J ends, which lost 1 base and 6 bases, there was a span of 6 bases. The CDR3 protein is CASSQVFSGELFF. The CDR3, as DNA: TGCGCCAGCAGCCAAGTTTTCTCCGGGGAGCTGTTTTTT.

This clone was observed a few times. The chain is built from TRBV19 and TRBJ1-2, with D possibly being TRBD1 (6 bases). The V and J ends lost 3 bases and 8 bases respectively, with 13 bases between them. The CDR3 runs 13 residues. From germline, CDR1 is LNHDA and CDR2 SQIVND (reference sequence). CDR3 protein: CASSINREGGYTF. Here the CDR3 DNA reads TGTGCCAGTAGTATCAACAGGGAAGGGGGCTACACCTTC.